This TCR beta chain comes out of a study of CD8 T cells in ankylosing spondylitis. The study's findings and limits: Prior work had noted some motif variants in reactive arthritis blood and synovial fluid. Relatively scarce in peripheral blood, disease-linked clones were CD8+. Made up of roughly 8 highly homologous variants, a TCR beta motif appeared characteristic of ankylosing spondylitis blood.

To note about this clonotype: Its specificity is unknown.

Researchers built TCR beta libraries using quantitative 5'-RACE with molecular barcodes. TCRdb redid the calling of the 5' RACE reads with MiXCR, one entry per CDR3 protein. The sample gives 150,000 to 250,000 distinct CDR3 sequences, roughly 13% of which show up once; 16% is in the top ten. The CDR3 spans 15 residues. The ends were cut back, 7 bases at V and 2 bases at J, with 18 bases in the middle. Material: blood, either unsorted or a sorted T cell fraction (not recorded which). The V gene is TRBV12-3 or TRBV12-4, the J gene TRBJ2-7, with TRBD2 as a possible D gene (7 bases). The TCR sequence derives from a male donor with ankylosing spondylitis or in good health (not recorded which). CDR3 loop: CASTTVGGPAYEQYF. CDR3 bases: TGTGCCAGCACCACAGTCGGGGGGCCCGCCTACGAGCAGTACTTC.